The 25 T cell receptor beta chains reported below all come from one sample, sequenced in a study of T cell repertoires in cytomegalovirus infection. TCRdb processed the reads anew with MiXCR; each CDR3 protein has one entry. Seen here are under 350,000 distinct CDR3 sequences, 8% to 10% observed once, and the top ten hold approximately 4.5%. Material for sequencing was PBMCs. These receptors came from a human donor in good health (CMV status not recorded). Some clones in this sample may be carry-over from other donors' samples.

This clonotype has at least ten counts. This chain uses TRBV28 with TRBJ1-1; D not resolved. V lost 6 bases to trimming and J lost 3 bases, with 14 bases between them. The CDR3 length is 14 residues. Germline CDR1 is MDHEN and CDR2 is SYDVKM. The CDR3 loop reads CASRSPIRDTEAFF. Here the CDR3 DNA reads TGTGCCAGCAGGTCCCCTATCCGAGACACTGAAGCTTTCTTT.

The chain carries TRBV7-3 and TRBJ1-2, with a tentative D call TRBD1 (5 bases). Germline assignment: CDR1 SGHTA and CDR2 FQGTGA. The CDR3 has 14 amino acids. V was shortened by 5 bases and J by 7 bases, with 17 bases between the two germline ends. This CDR3 is CASSPSGTSGGYTF. CDR3 sequence (DNA): TGTGCCAGCAGCCCCTCGGGGACCTCGGGTGGCTACACCTTC.

This clonotype was found many times. The chain recombines TRBV15 with TRBJ1-2; 7 bases align to TRBD1. Trimming cost V 0 bases and J 7 bases; bases outside gene matches: 8. The CDR3 has 15 residues. Germline V CDR1 and CDR2: LNHNV, YYDKDF (reference sequence). CDR3 sequence reads: CATSRDTTGRSGYTF. CDR3 sequence (DNA): TGTGCCACCAGCAGAGACACGACAGGGCGTAGTGGCTACACCTTC.

This clonotype was recorded many times. The gene calls are TRBV20-1 and TRBJ2-1; unclear D gene. Germline lookup yields CDR1 DFQATT and CDR2 SNEGSKA (reference sequence). Trimming took off 5 bases at V and 6 bases at J, with 20 bases between the two ends. This CDR3 region has 15 residues. The DNA for the CDR3 is TGCAGTGCTTCGAGACCCCTGGCTTTGAGCAATGAGCAGTTCTTC. Residues: CSASRPLALSNEQFF.

V is TRBV30 and J is TRBJ1-5; D unclear. Trimming left V 1 base short and J 3 bases short, with 7 bases between. Germline lookup yields CDR1 GTSNPN and CDR2 SVGIG (reference sequence). The CDR3 runs to 13 residues. DNA of the CDR3: TGTGCCTGGAGTGGGACGGACAATCAGCCCCAGCATTTT. This encodes CAWSGTDNQPQHF.

This clonotype was seen at least ten times. The chain has TRBV6-1 and TRBJ2-5, with 10 bases matching TRBD1. Looked up from germline, CDR1 is MNHNS and CDR2 is SASEGT. J gave up 5 bases and V 6 bases, and 6 bases lay outside the gene matches. The CDR3 consists of 14 residues. This chain's CDR3 is CASRTGTGVETQYF. CDR3 DNA: TGTGCCAGCAGAACCGGGACAGGGGTCGAGACCCAGTACTTC.

This rearrangement joins TRBV11-2 to TRBJ2-5; possibly TRBD1 for D (5 bases). Trimming took off 5 bases at V and 1 base at J, with 11 bases between the two ends. CDR1 and CDR2 (germline): SGHAT, FQNNGV. The CDR3 has 14 amino acids. The CDR3 here is CASSDRQIQETQYF. CDR3 nucleotide sequence: TGTGCCAGCAGCGACCGACAGATCCAAGAGACCCAGTACTTC.

Ten or more counts support this clonotype. The chain uses TRBV28 and TRBJ1-4; D unresolved. Looked up from germline, CDR1 is MDHEN and CDR2 is SYDVKM. The germline V and J ends were trimmed by 6 bases and 3 bases, with 5 bases remaining between them. The CDR3 is 12 residues long. For the CDR3, the DNA is TGTGCCAGCAGCCTCTCTAATGAAAAACTGTTTTTT. The encoded protein is CASSLSNEKLFF.

This clonotype was seen repeatedly, ten times or more. This sequence joins TRBV12-3 or TRBV12-4 and TRBJ2-7; D is unresolved. The length of the CDR3 is 12 residues. The V end was cut by 6 bases, the J end by 5 bases, with 11 bases between. CDR3 coding DNA: TGTGCCAGCAGCTCATCGGTTGACGAGCAGTACTTC. It specifies CASSSSVDEQYF.

This clonotype showed up just a few times. V and J are TRBV28 and TRBJ1-6; D is ambiguous. There are 12 residues in the CDR3. Looked up from germline, CDR1 is MDHEN and CDR2 is SYDVKM. CDR3 protein: CGSGVRNSPLHF. The CDR3 DNA reads as TGTGGGTCGGGAGTGCGAAATTCACCCCTCCACTTT.

The V call is TRBV20-1, the J call TRBJ2-4; D remains unclear. The germline CDR1 and CDR2 sequences are DFQATT and SNEGSKA (reference sequence). The CDR3 runs to 11 residues. The V gene lost 3 bases and the J gene lost 8 bases, with 8 bases spanning the gap. The CDR3 nucleotides read TGCAGTGCTAGCAAAGTGGACATTCAGTACTTC. Protein: CSASKVDIQYF.

There are many counts of this clonotype. The rearrangement joins TRBV28 to TRBJ2-3; D ambiguous. The V gene's germline CDR1 is MDHEN and CDR2 SYDVKM. The CDR3 extends over 14 amino acids. The V gene lost 2 bases and the J gene lost 2 bases, with 8 bases spanning the gap. CDR3 DNA sequence: TGTGCCAGCAGTTTAACGGTGAACACAGATACGCAGTATTTT. This gives the protein CASSLTVNTDTQYF. Drawing the rest from reference TRBV28 and TRBJ2-3, the complete variable domain is DVKVTQSSRYLVKRTGEKVFLECVQDMDHENMFWYRQDPGLGLRLIYFSYDVKMKEKGDIPEGYSVSREKKERFSLILESASTNQTSMYLCASSLTVNTDTQYFGPGTRLTVL.

This clonotype was seen many times. The chain couples TRBV7-2 to TRBJ1-1; 7 bases align to TRBD1. Trimming at V came to 5 bases and at J to 1 base, leaving 10 bases not matched to a gene. From germline, CDR1 is SGHTA and CDR2 FQGNSA. This CDR3 spans 16 amino acids. The CDR3: CASSPHAGQSNTEAFF. For the CDR3, the DNA is TGTGCCAGCAGCCCACACGCGGGACAGTCGAACACTGAAGCTTTCTTT. The entire variable domain, with the rest obtained from reference TRBV7-2 and TRBJ1-1, is as follows: GAGVSQSPSNKVTEKGKDVELRCDPISGHTALYWYRQSLGQGLEFLIYFQGNSAPDKSGLPSDRFSAERTGGSVSTLTIQRTQQEDSAVYLCASSPHAGQSNTEAFFGQGTRLTVV.

This clonotype was recorded many times. The CDR3 region is CASTPRGVNYGYTF. The CDR3 DNA is TGTGCCAGCACCCCGCGAGGGGTGAACTATGGCTACACCTTC. This chain joins TRBV6-2 or TRBV6-3 and TRBJ1-2; a possible D gene is TRBD1 (5 bases). CDR1 is MNHEY and CDR2 is SVGEGT in the germline V gene. V was shortened by 7 bases and J by 2 bases, with 14 bases between the two germline ends. CDR3 length: 14 amino acids.

This clonotype was observed a few times. V is TRBV6-2 or TRBV6-3 and J is TRBJ2-7, with D maybe TRBD1 (6 bases). The CDR3 sequence is 12 residues long. Germline lookup yields CDR1 MNHEY and CDR2 SVGEGT. Trimming stripped 8 bases from V and 5 bases from J, with 13 bases between. In DNA, the CDR3 is TGTGCCAGCGGGGGCCGTCGGCACGAGCAGTACTTC. Its translation: CASGGRRHEQYF.

This clonotype was counted a few times. J is TRBJ1-6 and V is TRBV2, with 8 bases aligning to TRBD1. The CDR3 spans 14 residues. Germline V lookup: CDR1 SNHLY, CDR2 FYNNEI. V shed 7 bases, J shed 8 bases, and the junction held 7 bases outside the gene matches. The CDR3 region is CASTLTGVDSPLHF. The CDR3 DNA sequence: TGTGCCAGCACCTTGACAGGGGTGGATTCACCCCTCCACTTT.

This chain links TRBV20-1 with TRBJ2-3; TRBD2 aligns across 9 bases. The CDR3 consists of 16 residues. Trimming removed 3 bases from V and 1 base from J; junction bases left unmatched: 8. Germline CDR1 is DFQATT and CDR2 is SNEGSKA (reference sequence). In nucleotides, the CDR3 is TGCAGTGCTAGGCTAGCGGGACTGATTGGCACAGATACGCAGTATTTT. This gives the protein CSARLAGLIGTDTQYF.

The chain carries TRBV12-3 or TRBV12-4 and TRBJ2-5, with D unclear. Trimming cost V 1 base and J 3 bases, with 18 bases left between them. CDR3 length: 17 residues. In nucleotides, the CDR3 is TGTGCCAGCAGTTTAGGCCCCTTTCGTTTTGGCGAAGAGACCCAGTACTTC. Translation gives CASSLGPFRFGEETQYF.

This clonotype has more than one count but fewer than ten. The J gene is TRBJ2-5, the V gene TRBV9; 9 nucleotides align to TRBD2. This CDR3 comprises 15 residues. Germline values: CDR1 SGDLS, CDR2 YYNGEE. V lost 4 bases and J lost 5; bases outside the gene matches: 9. CDR3 coding DNA: TGTGCCAGCAGCCCGGGACTAGCCAAGGGGGAGACCCAGTACTTC. This sequence encodes CASSPGLAKGETQYF.

This clonotype was seen ten or more times. The chain is built from TRBV7-8 and TRBJ2-7, with 7 bases aligning to TRBD2. Trimming cost V 0 bases and J 3 bases; bases outside gene matches: 5. Germline CDR1 reads SGHVS; CDR2 reads FQNEAQ. The CDR3 runs to 15 residues. This CDR3 reads CASSLARTRLYEQYF. CDR3 coding DNA: TGTGCCAGCAGCTTAGCCCGGACTAGACTCTACGAGCAGTACTTC. Complete variable domain (other parts from reference TRBV7-8 and TRBJ2-7): GAGVSQSPRYKVAKRGQDVALRCDPISGHVSLFWYQQALGQGPEFLTYFQNEAQLDKSGLPSDRFFAERPEGSVSTLKIQRTQQEDSAVYLCASSLARTRLYEQYFGPGTRLTVT.

The genes are TRBV24-1 and TRBJ2-1; possibly TRBD1 or TRBD2 for D (5 bases each). Trimming left V 4 bases short and J 8 bases short, with 32 bases between. There are 20 residues in the CDR3. Germline V gene sequence: CDR1 KGHDR, CDR2 SFDVKD. CDR3 nucleotides: TGTGCCACCAGTGACCTGAATGACAGATCTCGGGGCCAACAGGTATATGAGCAGTTCTTC. Amino acid sequence: CATSDLNDRSRGQQVYEQFF.

This clonotype was counted many times. The V gene is TRBV6-6, the J gene TRBJ1-2, with 7 bases fitting TRBD1. Germline trimming cut 2 bases from V and 6 bases from J; bases unmatched to any gene: 0. The CDR3 loop spans 12 amino acids. From germline, CDR1 is MNHNY and CDR2 SVGAGI (reference sequence). The CDR3 region is CASSYTGDGYTF. CDR3 sequence (DNA): TGTGCCAGCAGTTACACAGGGGATGGCTACACCTTC.

This clonotype was recorded many times. This chain links TRBV12-3 or TRBV12-4 with TRBJ2-1; D unresolved. This CDR3 is built from 16 residues. Deletions cut 2 bases from V and 7 bases from J, with 18 bases between. CDR3 amino acids: CASSLPLASARNEQFF. CDR3 DNA: TGTGCCAGCAGTTTACCCCTCGCCTCCGCGAGGAATGAGCAGTTCTTC.

This clonotype was detected ten times or more. V gene TRBV7-8 combines with J gene TRBJ2-3; maybe TRBD2 (6 bases). CDR3 length: 16 residues. V dropped 5 bases and J dropped 0 bases, with 15 bases sitting between them. The V gene's germline CDR1 is SGHVS and CDR2 FQNEAQ. The CDR3 bases are TGTGCCAGCAGCCTTTATAGCGGATATAGCACAGATACGCAGTATTTT. It codes for CASSLYSGYSTDTQYF.

The chain carries TRBV12-3 or TRBV12-4 and TRBJ2-3, with a weak D call TRBD2 (7 bases). Trimming stripped 4 bases from V and 3 bases from J, with 17 bases between. This CDR3 has 16 amino acids. The CDR3 DNA is TGTGCCAGCAGTTCTAGGGGGGGGGGGGCAACAGATACGCAGTATTTT. Translation gives CASSSRGGGATDTQYF.